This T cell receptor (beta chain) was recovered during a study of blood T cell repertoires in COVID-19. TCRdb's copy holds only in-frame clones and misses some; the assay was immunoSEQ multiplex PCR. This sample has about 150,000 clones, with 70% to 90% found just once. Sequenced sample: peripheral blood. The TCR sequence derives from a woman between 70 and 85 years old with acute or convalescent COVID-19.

CDR3 sequence: CASSVEAGGPTDTQYF. The CDR3 nucleotides read TGTGCCAGCAGCGTAGAGGCAGGGGGCCCCACAGATACGCAGTATTTT. The chain recombines TRBV9 with TRBJ2-3, with 8 bases lining up with TRBD1. CDR1 SGDLS and CDR2 YYNGEE come from the germline V gene. The CDR3 contains 16 residues. The J segment lost 2 bases and the V segment lost 0 bases, leaving 5 bases of the junction unmatched.